This TCR beta chain was recorded in a study of blood T cell repertoires in COVID-19. This clone was recorded a few times. TCRdb's table, derived via immunoSEQ multiplex PCR, lists solely in-frame clones and lacks some. The sample shows under 350,000 clones, 80% to 90% of them seen only once. CDR3 length: 12 residues. Per the germline V gene, CDR1 is MDHEN and CDR2 is SYDVKM. Trimming removed 6 bases from V and 6 bases from J; junction bases left unmatched: 5. The J gene is TRBJ2-7, the V gene TRBV28, with 7 bases fitting TRBD1. Input material: PBMCs or T cells enriched from blood (not recorded which). This clonotype was sampled from a woman aged 40 to 55 with acute COVID-19. The CDR3 DNA reads as TGTGCCAGCAGCCGGAGACAGGGCGAGCAGTACTTC. This encodes CASSRRQGEQYF.